This T cell receptor (beta chain) derives from a study of OX40 agonist ivuxolimab in advanced cancers. As for the study in general: A male proportion of 70% to 90% was recorded, with mean age 60 years and range about 23 to 90.

Only one count was recorded for this clone. The data were produced by immunoSEQ multiplex PCR, yet TCRdb's version contains in-frame clones alone and is incomplete. Of approximately 50,000 clones listed, approximately 91% are singletons. Germline V CDR1 and CDR2: SGHAT, FQNNGV. This CDR3 region has 16 residues. The trim removed 5 bases at V and 3 bases at J, leaving 11 bases unmatched. The rearrangement links TRBV11-2 to TRBJ2-7; 9 bases line up with TRBD1. This receptor was obtained from an adult with an advanced solid tumor such as melanoma, head and neck, liver or kidney cancer. Sample: CD4+ or CD8+ T cells sorted from blood, taken in a trial of the OX40 agonist ivuxolimab. As DNA, the CDR3 is TGTGCCAGCAGCCCATATACAGGGGGCGGTAACTACGAGCAGTACTTC. The encoded protein is CASSPYTGGGNYEQYF.